Below, 9 T cell receptor beta chains from the same sample are listed, as sequenced in a study of blood T cell repertoires in COVID-19. Clones were read by immunoSEQ multiplex PCR, and TCRdb kept only the in-frame ones, dropping some. The table has approximately 400,000 clones, 87% seen once; the top ten hold 1% to 1.5%. Material for sequencing was PBMCs or T cells enriched from blood (not recorded which). These receptors all come from a man aged 25 to 40 who had recovered from COVID-19.

The V and J genes are TRBV4-1 and TRBJ1-1; 7 nucleotides line up with TRBD1. Per the germline V gene, CDR1 is MGHRA and CDR2 is YSYEKL. The CDR3 contains 15 residues. V lost 3 bases to trimming and J lost 3 bases; unmatched junction nucleotides: 7. The CDR3 reads CASSQAPGQYTEAFF. The CDR3 DNA reads as TGCGCCAGCAGCCAGGCGCCGGGACAGTACACTGAAGCTTTCTTT.

In DNA form, the CDR3 reads TGTGCCAGCAGCAATAGGGCAGGGGGCCGGGCAGAGACCCAGTACTTC. Amino acid sequence: CASSNRAGGRAETQYF. The rearrangement joins TRBV7-8 to TRBJ2-5; TRBD1 agrees at 8 bases. The CDR3 spans 16 residues. V trimming: 5 bases; J trimming: 4 bases; junction bases outside the gene matches: 12. Per the germline V gene, CDR1 is SGHVS and CDR2 is FQNEAQ.

The chain carries TRBV27 and TRBJ1-6; D is perhaps TRBD1 (6 bases). The CDR3 contains 14 residues. Between the trimmed V and J ends, which lost 3 bases and 7 bases, there was a span of 10 bases. Germline CDR1 reads MNHEY; CDR2 reads SMNVEV (reference sequence). The CDR3 nucleotides are TGTGCCAGCAGTTTCGAGGGGGAGAATTCACCCCTCCACTTT. Translating gives CASSFEGENSPLHF.

In this sample, this clone turned up a few times. J is TRBJ1-6 and V is TRBV5-1; D is unresolved. V lost 2 bases and J 8 bases, leaving 8 bases between the germline ends. The CDR3 loop spans 13 amino acids. Germline CDR1 SGHRS, CDR2 YFSETQ. The CDR3 DNA reads as TGCGCCAGCAGCTTAAGTCGGGATTCACCCCTCCACTTT. Protein: CASSLSRDSPLHF.

This clone was seen more than once but under ten times. The V call is TRBV20-1, the J call TRBJ1-3; 7 positions agree with TRBD1. V was clipped by 3 bases and J by 2 bases; unmatched bases: 10. The CDR3 contains 16 residues. The germline V gene encodes CDR1 DFQATT and CDR2 SNEGSKA (reference sequence). CDR3 in amino acids: CSASHSQGGAGNTIYF. The CDR3 coding sequence is TGCAGTGCTAGTCACTCCCAGGGGGGAGCTGGAAACACCATATATTTT.

Worth noting for this clone: Other nucleotide sequences from this sample produce the same CDR3. The genes are TRBV3-1 (or the pseudogene TRBV3-2) and TRBJ1-1, with 7 bases matching TRBD1. Germline CDR1 LGHDT, CDR2 YNNKEL (reference sequence). The trim removed 4 bases at V and 1 base at J, leaving 0 bases unmatched. The CDR3 length is 13 residues. The CDR3 DNA follows: TGTGCCAGCAGCCGACAGGGGAACACTGAAGCTTTCTTT. It is translated as CASSRQGNTEAFF.

This clone has just one count. This chain uses TRBV5-1 with TRBJ2-3; 7 nucleotides match TRBD1. CDR3 length equals 15 residues. Per the germline V gene, CDR1 is SGHRS and CDR2 is YFSETQ. Trimming at V came to 4 bases and at J to 0 bases, leaving 5 bases not matched to a gene. The CDR3 DNA reads TGCGCCAGCAGCCTGAGGACAGGAAGCACAGATACGCAGTATTTT. Its translation: CASSLRTGSTDTQYF.

The rearrangement links TRBV6-5 to TRBJ1-2; D call uncertain. The CDR3 totals 13 residues. CDR1 and CDR2 (germline): MNHEY, SVGAGI. V was pared by 4 bases and J by 8 bases, with 14 bases between. The CDR3 sequence is CASSSLTPEGYTF. CDR3 DNA: TGTGCCAGCAGTTCTTTAACGCCTGAGGGCTACACCTTC.

The V and J genes are TRBV20-1 and TRBJ2-6; 8 bases map to TRBD2. With V trimmed by 3 bases and J by 2 bases, 6 bases remained unmatched. Germline V CDR1 and CDR2: DFQATT, SNEGSKA (reference sequence). The CDR3 loop spans 16 amino acids. CDR3: CSASGRGGTGANVLTF. The CDR3 bases are TGCAGTGCTAGTGGACGCGGGGGGACTGGGGCCAACGTCCTGACTTTC.